This T cell receptor (beta chain) was retrieved from a study of metastatic and nonmetastatic thyroid tumors. Across the whole study: Where malignant and benign thyroid patients were concerned, repertoires were compared across blood and tumor or nodule tissue.

The ends were cut back, 5 bases at V and 0 bases at J, with 12 bases in the middle. The V gene's germline CDR1 is MNHEY and CDR2 SMNVEV (reference sequence). The CDR3 runs to 15 residues. This clone was seen a handful of times. Its antigen is currently unknown. Study-wide results and caveats: Reported TCR beta diversity, measured in blood and tumor, was significantly higher for malignant thyroid tumors than for benign nodules.

All patients were untreated before thyroid surgery. Original processing notes: The authors used CDR3 differences across clinicopathological groups to build a distant-metastasis classifier for papillary thyroid cancer. MiXCR was used by TCRdb to re-call the PCR reads. It is TCRdb's table, rather than the study itself, that gives the V and J calls and clone size. This sample carries under 50,000 clones, approximately 20% of them seen once, and the ten largest clones take about 4%. Sequenced: blood. The receptor was derived from a male donor with papillary thyroid cancer or a benign thyroid nodule (not recorded which). Some clones in this sample may be carry-over from other donors' samples. The rearrangement uses TRBV27 and TRBJ2-3; TRBD1 might be the D (6 bases). The CDR3 protein is CASSVLQGSTDTQYF. The CDR3 DNA is TGTGCCAGCAGTGTCCTACAGGGAAGCACAGATACGCAGTATTTT.